This is a list of T cell receptor beta chains from one sample in a study of somatic mutations in cytotoxic T cells in rheumatoid arthritis. Using immunoSEQ multiplex PCR, the repertoire was profiled, and TCRdb retains in-frame clones only, with some absent. The data contain some 15,000 clones, approximately 80% of them singletons. Sample: CD8+ T cells sorted from blood. Receptors originate from an adult with rheumatoid arthritis. Each CDR3 is given with its conserved first and last residue. D genes are given only for firm matches. Clone size is shown for a subset of rows, as once, few, many or a class of expanded clone.

V	D	J	size	CDR3	DNA
TRBV4-1	TRBD2	TRBJ2-7	-	CASSQGAAGAYEQYF	TGCGCCAGCAGCCAAGGGGCAGCGGGGGCTTACGAGCAGTACTTC
TRBV19	-	TRBJ1-2	-	CASSNFAANYGYTF	TGTGCCAGTAGCAATTTTGCGGCTAACTATGGCTACACCTTC
TRBV7-7	-	TRBJ2-3	few	CASSYPRVDRVQTDTQYF	TGTGCTAGCAGCTACCCTAGAGTAGACAGAGTTCAAACAGATACGCAGTATTTT
TRBV28	-	TRBJ1-2	-	CASSFASGFWGNGYTF	TGTGCCAGCAGTTTTGCGTCGGGGTTTTGGGGTAATGGCTACACCTTC
TRBV20-1	-	TRBJ2-4	-	CSARDGSLWYF	TGCAGTGCTAGAGATGGGTCCCTATGGTACTTC
TRBV4-1	TRBD1	TRBJ1-5	-	CASSQYWTGGQPQHF	TGCGCCAGCAGCCAGTATTGGACAGGAGGTCAGCCCCAGCATTTT
TRBV6-6	-	TRBJ1-1	-	CASSFRQVDTEAFF	TGTGCCAGCAGCTTTCGACAGGTGGACACTGAAGCTTTCTTT
TRBV9	-	TRBJ1-1	few	CASSGQETEAFF	TGTGCCAGCAGCGGACAGGAGACTGAAGCTTTCTTT
TRBV4-1	-	TRBJ2-2	-	CASSQPERGRVSGELFF	TGCGCCAGCAGCCAACCAGAGAGGGGCCGGGTAAGCGGGGAGCTGTTTTTT
TRBV27	TRBD2	TRBJ2-3	-	CASSFLRGGGDTQYF	TGTGCCAGCAGTTTTCTGCGGGGGGGTGGGGATACGCAGTATTTT
TRBV4-1	-	TRBJ1-5	-	CASSQDPGYQPQHF	TGCGCCAGCAGCCAAGATCCAGGGTATCAGCCCCAGCATTTT
TRBV19	TRBD2	TRBJ2-3	-	CASSITSGGSDTQYF	TGTGCCAGTAGCATTACTAGCGGGGGCTCAGATACGCAGTATTTT
TRBV13	-	TRBJ1-4	few	CASSWTFRNEKLFF	TGTGCCAGCAGCTGGACCTTTAGAAATGAAAAACTGTTTTTT
TRBV5-8	TRBD1	TRBJ2-3	-	CASSLGQGTTDTQYF	TGTGCCAGCAGCTTGGGACAGGGGACCACAGATACGCAGTATTTT
TRBV7-6	-	TRBJ2-1	-	CASSLSDPRYNEQFF	TGTGCCAGCAGCTTATCGGACCCGCGCTACAATGAGCAGTTCTTC
TRBV15	-	TRBJ1-1	few	CATSKGGELNTEAFF	TGTGCCACCAGCAAGGGGGGGGAACTGAACACTGAAGCTTTCTTT
TRBV13	-	TRBJ1-3	-	CASSSMDSQISGNTIYF	TGTGCCAGCAGCTCGATGGACAGTCAGATCTCTGGAAACACCATATATTTT
TRBV28	-	TRBJ2-7	-	CASRLRTESYEQYF	TGTGCCAGCAGGCTTAGGACAGAAAGCTACGAGCAGTACTTC
TRBV13	TRBD1	TRBJ2-3	-	CASSFREGAADTQYF	TGTGCCAGCAGCTTTCGTGAGGGGGCTGCAGATACGCAGTATTTT
TRBV7-9	-	TRBJ2-3	-	CASSLYLADTQYF	TGTGCCAGCAGCTTGTATTTGGCCGATACGCAGTATTTT
TRBV19	TRBD2	TRBJ2-5	-	CASIGTSGETQYF	TGTGCCAGTATCGGGACTAGTGGGGAGACCCAGTACTTC
TRBV10-3	TRBD2	TRBJ2-2	-	CAISEGSSGDDTGELFF	TGTGCCATCAGTGAAGGGTCTAGCGGGGATGACACCGGGGAGCTGTTTTTT
TRBV9	-	TRBJ2-3	-	CASSAGAGHTLTDTQYF	TGTGCCAGCAGCGCAGGGGCAGGGCACACGCTCACAGATACGCAGTATTTT
TRBV11-2	-	TRBJ1-6	-	CASSLGIGAASPLHF	TGTGCCAGCAGCTTAGGGATAGGGGCAGCTTCACCCCTCCACTTT
TRBV5-8	TRBD1	TRBJ1-3	-	CASSGGGTGNTIYF	TGTGCCAGCAGTGGAGGGGGCACTGGAAACACCATATATTTT
TRBV5-1	-	TRBJ1-1	-	CASSLGGSPDTEAFF	TGCGCCAGCAGCTTGGGAGGATCGCCGGACACTGAAGCTTTCTTT
TRBV7-9	-	TRBJ1-3	-	CASSPTGEENTIYF	TGTGCCAGCAGCCCGACAGGCGAAGAAAACACCATATATTTT
TRBV7-7	-	TRBJ2-5	-	CASSLESGARETQYF	TGTGCTAGCAGCTTAGAGTCGGGGGCTCGGGAGACCCAGTACTTC
TRBV4-1	-	TRBJ2-1	-	CASSQGLHNSYNEQFF	TGCGCCAGCAGCCAAGGGCTCCATAACTCCTACAATGAGCAGTTCTTC
TRBV28	TRBD2	TRBJ2-1	-	CASSLKLAGEPRTYNEQFF	TGTGCCAGCAGTTTAAAACTAGCGGGGGAGCCGAGGACCTACAATGAGCAGTTCTTC
TRBV4-2	-	TRBJ2-3	-	CASSQDKLDTDTQYF	TGTGCCAGCAGCCAAGATAAGCTTGACACAGATACGCAGTATTTT
TRBV7-6	TRBD2	TRBJ2-5	-	CASSLYSRGGEETQYF	TGTGCCAGCAGCTTATACAGTCGCGGGGGGGAAGAGACCCAGTACTTC
TRBV23-1	TRBD1	TRBJ2-1	-	CASSPRDSLNEQFF	TGCGCCAGCAGTCCCCGGGACAGCCTAAATGAGCAGTTCTTC
TRBV25-1	-	TRBJ1-5	-	CASSEHRTNQPQHF	TGTGCCAGCTCAGAGCACAGGACTAATCAGCCCCAGCATTTT
TRBV6-5	-	TRBJ1-5	-	CASSYSRQRNQPQHF	TGTGCCAGCAGTTACTCGAGGCAACGCAATCAGCCCCAGCATTTT